This T cell receptor beta chain was identified during a study of blood T cell repertoires in COVID-19. This clone was counted a single time. Method: immunoSEQ multiplex PCR; TCRdb's copy keeps in-frame clones and lacks some. Here the sample spans about 210,000 clones, around 87% being singletons. There are 17 residues in the CDR3. Germline-derived CDR1 and CDR2 are MDHEN and SYDVKM. The V gene lost 7 bases and the J gene lost 0 bases, with 19 bases spanning the gap. This chain connects TRBV28 to TRBJ1-5; D is perhaps TRBD1 (6 bases). The TCR sequence derives from a man aged 25-40 years in a cohort exposed to, infected with or recovered from COVID-19 (not recorded which). Material: PBMCs or T cells enriched from blood (not recorded which). The CDR3 DNA reads TGTGCCAGCATGTCGACGTCCGGACAGTATAGCAATCAGCCCCAGCATTTT. Translated: CASMSTSGQYSNQPQHF.